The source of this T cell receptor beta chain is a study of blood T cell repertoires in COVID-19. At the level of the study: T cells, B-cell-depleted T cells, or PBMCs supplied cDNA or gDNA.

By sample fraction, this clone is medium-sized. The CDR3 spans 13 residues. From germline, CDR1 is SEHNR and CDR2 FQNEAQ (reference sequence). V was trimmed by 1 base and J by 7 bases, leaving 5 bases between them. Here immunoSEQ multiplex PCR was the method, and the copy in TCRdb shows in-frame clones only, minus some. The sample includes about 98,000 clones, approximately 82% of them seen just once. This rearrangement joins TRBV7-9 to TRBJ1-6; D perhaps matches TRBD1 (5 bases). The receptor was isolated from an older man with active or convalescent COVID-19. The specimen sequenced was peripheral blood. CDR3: CASSLGQNSPLHF. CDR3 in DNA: TGTGCCAGCAGCTTAGGACAGAATTCACCCCTCCACTTT.